The source of this TCR beta chain is a study of blood T cells in healthy people across ages. In the study overall: Capturing about one barcoded beta molecule per two T cells was achieved by template switching.

The authors extracted at least 6 micrograms of total RNA per sample. To note about this clonotype: As yet, its antigen is unknown.

Germline-derived CDR1 and CDR2 are MNHNS and SASEGT. The CDR3 totals 14 residues. General study results and limits: Possibly confounding the expanded clonotype changes was the fact that donor CMV status was unknown.

Primed by a sample-barcoded 5' primer and a J-beta primer mix, a second PCR proceeded for about 6 to 12 cycles. TCRdb recomputed calls from the 5' RACE reads with MiXCR, one row per CDR3 protein. Of around 820,000 distinct CDR3 sequences listed, more than 20% are singletons. These data are also associated with another study on T cells of mothers and their children. That work contributes: Whether related or unrelated, pairs show similar shaping of TCR recombination output by thymic selection.

The chain combines TRBV6-1 with TRBJ2-1, with TRBD1 identical over 8 bases. The DNA end is more similar to TRBJ2-5, so the J call may be wrong. The TCR was taken from a boy between 10 and 17 years old in good health. The sample taken for sequencing was blood. DNA for the CDR3: TGTGCCAGCAGTGGGACAGGGTTCGACGAGACCCAGTACTTC. Translating gives CASSGTGFDETQYF.